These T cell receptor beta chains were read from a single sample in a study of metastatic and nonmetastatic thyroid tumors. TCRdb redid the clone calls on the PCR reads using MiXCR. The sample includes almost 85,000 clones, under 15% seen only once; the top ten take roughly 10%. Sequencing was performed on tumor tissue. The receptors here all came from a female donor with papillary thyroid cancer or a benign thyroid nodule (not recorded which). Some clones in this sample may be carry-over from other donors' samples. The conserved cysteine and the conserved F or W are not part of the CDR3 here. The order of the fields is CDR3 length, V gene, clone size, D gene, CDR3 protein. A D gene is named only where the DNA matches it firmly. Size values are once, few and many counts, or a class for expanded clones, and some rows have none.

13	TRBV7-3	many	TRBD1	ASSRGWQGAGEQF
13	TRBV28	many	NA	ASNPIGPLGLEQY
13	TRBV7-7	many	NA	ASSPTLTDYYEQY
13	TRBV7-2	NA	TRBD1	ASSPTAGQGYGYT
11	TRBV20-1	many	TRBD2	SAPLAGESEQY
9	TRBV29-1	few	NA	SAHFYREQF
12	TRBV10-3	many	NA	AISKGGGTDTQY
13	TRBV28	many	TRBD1	ASTLGQSSYNEQF
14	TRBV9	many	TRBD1	ASSAPGQGASDTQY
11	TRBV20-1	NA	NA	SAEGGMIEPQH
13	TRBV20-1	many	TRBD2	SARSGLAGFNEQF
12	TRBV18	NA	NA	ASSPSGIDYGYT
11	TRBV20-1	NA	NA	SAKQGWGTEAF
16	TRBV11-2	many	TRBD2	ASSVSLAGPPKGNEQF
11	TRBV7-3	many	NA	ASSLNIAETQY
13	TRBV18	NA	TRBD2	ASSPTSGTNYEQY
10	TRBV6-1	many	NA	ASSDFYNEQF
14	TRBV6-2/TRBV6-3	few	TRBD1	ASSLPRGKSVNTIY
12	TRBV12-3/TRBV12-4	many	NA	ASSPLAGDYGYT
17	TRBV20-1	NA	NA	SAREGTPHSGVAIYEQY
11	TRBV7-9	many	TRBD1	ASRAQGEETQY
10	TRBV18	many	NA	ASSPRATEAF
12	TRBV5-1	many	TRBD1	ASSAGQGSNIQY
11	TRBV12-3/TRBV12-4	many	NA	ASTRSGASEQY
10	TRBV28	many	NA	ASRTQAYGYT
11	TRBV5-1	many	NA	ASSRGDQETQY
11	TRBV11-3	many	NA	ASSHPMYNEQF
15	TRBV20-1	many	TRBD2	SAPTSGRGAVSDTQY
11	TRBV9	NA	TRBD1	TNSVDRDTEAF
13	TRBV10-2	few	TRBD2	ASMLAGVSTDTQY
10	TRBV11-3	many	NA	ASSLIEDTQY
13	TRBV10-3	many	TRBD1	AIGEGGAVGYGYT
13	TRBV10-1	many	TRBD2	ASSGGTSGLREQY
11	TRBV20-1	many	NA	SVTAGTNSPLH
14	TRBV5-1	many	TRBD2	ASSSRTSGIYNEQF
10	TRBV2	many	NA	ASHSETDTQY
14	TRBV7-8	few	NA	ASSLENRVFPNIQY
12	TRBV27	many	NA	ASSFFQGSYEQY
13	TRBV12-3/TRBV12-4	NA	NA	ASILGLMNTGELF
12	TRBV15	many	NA	AISRLGGYSPLH
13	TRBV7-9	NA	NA	ASSSQSATNEKLF
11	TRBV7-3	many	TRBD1	ASSLDRASEQY
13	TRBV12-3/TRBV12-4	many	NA	ASSLRRSDPDGGT
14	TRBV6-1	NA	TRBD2	ASRPPLAGGRETQY
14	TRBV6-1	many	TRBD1	ASSLLQGTGRNGYT
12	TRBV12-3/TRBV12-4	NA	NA	ASRIGLSLYEQY
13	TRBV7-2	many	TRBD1	ASSLYRGLNTEAF
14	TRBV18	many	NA	ASSPPVRGNTGELF
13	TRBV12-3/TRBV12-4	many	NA	ASSNRRGGNQPQH
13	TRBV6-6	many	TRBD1	ASSYPQGATTEAF
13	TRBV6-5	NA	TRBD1	ASSHWTGVAYEQY
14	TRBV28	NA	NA	ASSRRVRSGLGEQY
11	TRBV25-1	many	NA	ASSDVISYEQY
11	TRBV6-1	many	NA	ASSERQGAEAF
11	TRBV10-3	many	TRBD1	AISDDRVYEQY
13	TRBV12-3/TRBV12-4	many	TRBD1	ASSLTTGVADEQY
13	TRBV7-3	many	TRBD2	ASSFLAGGTGELF
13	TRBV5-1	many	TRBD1	ASSRRQGGTDTQY
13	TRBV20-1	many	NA	SAREAGGPSQPQH